This T cell receptor beta chain was found in a study of blood T cell repertoires in COVID-19 (dated by TCRdb to 2020 to 2022). The study in broad terms: Samples covering the acute and convalescent phases of COVID-19 were provided by collaborators in the United States, Italy and Spain. The prospective study material was composed of cDNA or gDNA derived from T cells, B-cell-depleted T cells, or PBMCs. Deeply sampled blood TCRbeta repertoires from subjects exposed to, actively infected with, or recovered from COVID-19 were included in the dataset. A freely available public database, intended as a resource for researchers studying the immune response to SARS-CoV-2, is where the repertoires were released. The samples were drawn from two sources: the first 160 participants of the ongoing ImmuneRACE study, and 1,254 subjects contributed by 6 global collaborators. A de-identified subject ID, COVID-19 status, age in years and sex were almost always included in the sample metadata. Where available, HLA class I and class II types were taken from metadata supplied by the sample provider and were not determined by assay-based typing. Study-wide conclusions, independent of this receptor: The amount of clinical and demographic metadata varied by source and participant and was provided uncurated.

TCRbeta CDR3 regions were amplified from genomic DNA by means of the immunoSEQ Assay, a bias-controlled multiplex PCR. The study's own analysis went as follows. Within the assay, amplification of reference gene primers was used to estimate how many nucleated cells each sample contained. To quantify the absolute abundance of each unique TCRbeta CDR3 rearrangement, sequence reads were collapsed and filtered. Productive Simpson clonality was computed per sample as the square root of Simpson's diversity index over productive rearrangements. Not all clones reach the TCRdb copy of this immuneACCESS table, which keeps in-frame sequences only. Checked studies attribute under half of the gap to unresolved V genes and leave the rest unexplained. That table gives V, J and clone size, and the DNA gave D and trimming. Here the sample has fewer than 150,000 clones; approximately 84% occur a single time. More than 7% of the sample comes from the top ten.

The CDR1 and CDR2 encoded by the germline V gene are SNHLY and FYNNEI. The CDR3 measures 15 amino acids from cysteine to phenylalanine. The DNA shown is the 45-base CDR3, in frame from base 1. The junction carries 7 bases between V and J, which are trimmed by 1 base and 0 bases respectively. The collaborating institutions used their own protocols to collect whole blood in K2EDTA tubes. Collaborator samples were shipped for TCRbeta analysis as frozen whole blood, isolated PBMCs, or DNA extracted from either sample type. Notes on this clone: This receptor's antigen is unknown. No qualities accompany the bases; no much larger clone lies one base away.

The TCR comes from a human donor in a cohort sampled during active COVID-19. In this chain, TRBV2 is recombined with TRBJ2-4; TRBD1 is a weak D gene call, 5 bases matching. Specimen: peripheral blood. The sequenced DNA is TGTGCCAGCAGTGAAGATAGGGGAGCCAAAAACATTCAGTACTTC. This codes for CASSEDRGAKNIQYF.